This entry is about one T cell receptor (beta chain). What it binds is unknown. The CDR3 covers 14 residues. The V end was cut by 1 base, the J end by 7 bases, with 10 bases between. MiXCR was run by TCRdb on the PCR reads, yielding one entry per CDR3 protein. Of around 460,000 distinct CDR3 sequences listed, approximately 25% are singletons. This sample is part of a study of molecular identifiers for immune sequencing clone quantification. Findings and caveats of the study: Whereas clones above 20 RNA copies held under 1% of naive-cell molecules, they held over 98% of effector molecules.

The chain joins TRBV12-3 or TRBV12-4 to TRBJ1-4; D remains ambiguous. The receptor's source is a human donor in good health. Some libraries in this study had Jurkat cell RNA spiked in. The sample comprised naive CD8+ T cells from blood, with Jurkat cell RNA spiked in. Subset meaning: FACS-sorted CD8+CD4-CCR7+CD45RA+ naive T cells. The CDR3 region is CASSLGGIGEKLFF. CDR3 in DNA: TGTGCCAGCAGTTTAGGAGGGATTGGTGAAAAACTGTTTTTT.